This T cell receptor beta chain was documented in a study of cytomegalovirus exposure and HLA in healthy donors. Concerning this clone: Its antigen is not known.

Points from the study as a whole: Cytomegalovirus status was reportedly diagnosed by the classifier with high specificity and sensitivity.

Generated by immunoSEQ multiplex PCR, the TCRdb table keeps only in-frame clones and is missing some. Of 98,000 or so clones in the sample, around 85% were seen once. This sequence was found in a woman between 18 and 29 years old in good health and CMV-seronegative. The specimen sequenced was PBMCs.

The CDR3 coding sequence is TGCGCCAGCAGCCAAGATTGGCGGGACTATGGCTACACCTTC. Protein product: CASSQDWRDYGYTF. V and J are TRBV4-1 and TRBJ1-2; D is uncertain. Germline lookup yields CDR1 MGHRA and CDR2 YSYEKL. Between the trimmed V and J ends, which lost 0 bases and 3 bases, there was a span of 8 bases. This CDR3 region has 14 residues.